Listed here are 13 T cell receptor beta chains from one sample, sequenced in a study of T-cell reconstitution after alpha-beta-depleted transplantation in children. Unique molecular identifiers were incorporated when the TCRbeta library was constructed. TCRdb passed the PCR reads through MiXCR, listing each CDR3 protein once. This table holds fewer than 750,000 distinct CDR3 sequences, 25% to 30% found once. The starting material was PBMCs, obtained before TCRalphabeta/CD19-depleted stem cell transplant. Receptor source: a boy in the first two years of life with Wiskott-Aldrich syndrome, due to receive a stem cell transplant.

V and J are TRBV20-1 and TRBJ2-5; TRBD2 agrees at 10 bases. Trimming at V came to 5 bases and at J to 5 bases, leaving 8 bases not matched to a gene. Germline assignment: CDR1 DFQATT and CDR2 SNEGSKA (reference sequence). This CDR3 has 14 amino acids. The CDR3 loop is CSAPSLAGSETQYF. In nucleotides, the CDR3 is TGCAGTGCTCCGTCACTAGCGGGAAGTGAGACCCAGTACTTC.

This chain connects TRBV4-1 to TRBJ2-7, with D possibly matching TRBD2 (6 bases). The CDR3 covers 15 residues. The V and J ends lost 4 bases and 7 bases respectively, with 20 bases between them. Per the germline V gene, CDR1 is MGHRA and CDR2 is YSYEKL. CDR3 coding DNA: TGCGCCAGCAGCCTCGGCCCGGGACTCCTCGGGGAGCAGTACTTC. Amino acids: CASSLGPGLLGEQYF.

This clonotype was observed a few times. The chain combines TRBV6-1 with TRBJ2-7, with 7 bases lining up with TRBD2. The germline gives CDR1 MNHNS, CDR2 SASEGT. The trim removed 7 bases at V and 4 bases at J, leaving 7 bases unmatched. CDR3 length: 13 residues. CDR3 protein: CASTKGLTYEQYF. The CDR3 nucleotides are TGTGCCAGCACCAAGGGACTAACTTACGAGCAGTACTTC.

This clonotype appeared a few times. The CDR3: CSARGPKGTNYGYTF. The CDR3 DNA reads TGCAGTGCTAGAGGTCCCAAAGGGACGAACTATGGCTACACCTTC. The V and J genes are TRBV20-1 and TRBJ1-2; TRBD1 might be the D (5 bases). CDR1 is DFQATT, CDR2 SNEGSKA, per germline (reference sequence). The CDR3 consists of 15 residues. V was cut by 1 base and J by 2 bases, with 14 bases left in between.

This clonotype was observed once. The J gene is TRBJ2-1, the V gene TRBV14, with D perhaps TRBD2 (5 bases). This CDR3 contains 16 residues. V dropped 0 bases and J dropped 0 bases, with 9 bases sitting between them. Germline V gene lookup returns CDR1 SGHDN and CDR2 FVKESK. The CDR3 DNA sequence: TGTGCCAGCAGCCAAGAAGTTGGAGGCTCCTACAATGAGCAGTTCTTC. This encodes CASSQEVGGSYNEQFF.

This clonotype was counted between two and nine times. The chain carries TRBV27 and TRBJ2-1; 8 nucleotides agree with TRBD2. This CDR3 comprises 15 residues. V gave up 5 bases and J gave up 13 bases; unmatched junction bases: 16. Germline V lookup: CDR1 MNHEY, CDR2 SMNVEV (reference sequence). The CDR3 nucleotides read TGTGCCAGCAGTATACAAACTTCGACTAGCGCTTATCAGTTCTTC. It translates to CASSIQTSTSAYQFF.

In its sample, this clonotype was seen many times. The V call is TRBV10-3, the J call TRBJ2-1, with 10 bases fitting TRBD2. Germline V gene lookup returns CDR1 ENHRY and CDR2 SYGVKD. V gave up 0 bases and J gave up 0 bases; unmatched junction bases: 2. The CDR3 is 17 amino acids. The CDR3 is CAISESPSGSSYNEQFF. The CDR3 coding sequence is TGTGCCATCAGTGAGTCGCCTAGCGGGAGCTCCTACAATGAGCAGTTCTTC.

This clonotype was recorded a few times. The gene calls are TRBV20-1 and TRBJ2-1, with 12 bases matching TRBD2. Looked up from germline, CDR1 is DFQATT and CDR2 is SNEGSKA (reference sequence). After removal of 3 bases from V and 6 bases from J, the junction contained 9 bases not matched to a gene. The CDR3 loop spans 16 amino acids. In DNA, the CDR3 is TGCAGTGCTAGGTTCGCTAGCGGGAGGGCAGGCAATGAGCAGTTCTTC. Protein: CSARFASGRAGNEQFF.

V usage is TRBV5-5 and J usage is TRBJ2-7; weak D call: TRBD1 (5 bases). CDR3 length equals 15 residues. Trimming removed 0 bases at V and 4 bases at J, with 14 bases between. Germline values: CDR1 SGHKS, CDR2 YYEKEE (reference sequence). As DNA, the CDR3 is TGTGCCAGCAGCTTGGCAGGGCGATATCTGTACGAGCAGTACTTC. Its translation is CASSLAGRYLYEQYF.

The chain carries TRBV4-2 and TRBJ2-1, with unresolved D. Germline assignment: CDR1 LGHNA and CDR2 YNFKEQ. This CDR3 has 14 amino acids. V lost 0 bases and J lost 8, with 11 bases in between. This CDR3 is CASSQEMRPDEQFF. The CDR3, as DNA: TGTGCCAGCAGCCAAGAAATGAGGCCAGATGAGCAGTTCTTC.

This clonotype was seen a few times. This chain uses TRBV28 with TRBJ1-2; TRBD1 might be the D (6 bases). The germline gives CDR1 MDHEN, CDR2 SYDVKM. This CDR3 contains 15 residues. The ends were cut back, 1 base at V and 0 bases at J, with 9 bases in the middle. The CDR3 coding sequence is TGTGCCAGCAGTTTATTTAACAGGGCTAACTATGGCTACACCTTC. Protein sequence: CASSLFNRANYGYTF.

This clonotype has more than one count but fewer than ten. The chain recombines TRBV6-5 with TRBJ2-7, with TRBD2 matching 8 bases. V lost 2 bases to trimming and J lost 6 bases; unmatched junction nucleotides: 9. Germline assignment: CDR1 MNHEY and CDR2 SVGAGI. CDR3 length: 15 residues. This CDR3 reads CASSYGLAGLFEQYF. The CDR3 DNA is TGTGCCAGCAGTTACGGGTTAGCGGGATTGTTCGAGCAGTACTTC.

This chain uses TRBV5-6 with TRBJ2-1; 8 bases match TRBD2. Germline trimming cut 0 bases from V and 6 bases from J; bases unmatched to any gene: 8. This CDR3 spans 16 amino acids. CDR1 is SGHDT, CDR2 YYEEEE, per germline. CDR3 nucleotides: TGTGCCAGCAGCTTGGCCCTAGCGGGTTGGGGCAATGAGCAGTTCTTC. It is translated as CASSLALAGWGNEQFF.